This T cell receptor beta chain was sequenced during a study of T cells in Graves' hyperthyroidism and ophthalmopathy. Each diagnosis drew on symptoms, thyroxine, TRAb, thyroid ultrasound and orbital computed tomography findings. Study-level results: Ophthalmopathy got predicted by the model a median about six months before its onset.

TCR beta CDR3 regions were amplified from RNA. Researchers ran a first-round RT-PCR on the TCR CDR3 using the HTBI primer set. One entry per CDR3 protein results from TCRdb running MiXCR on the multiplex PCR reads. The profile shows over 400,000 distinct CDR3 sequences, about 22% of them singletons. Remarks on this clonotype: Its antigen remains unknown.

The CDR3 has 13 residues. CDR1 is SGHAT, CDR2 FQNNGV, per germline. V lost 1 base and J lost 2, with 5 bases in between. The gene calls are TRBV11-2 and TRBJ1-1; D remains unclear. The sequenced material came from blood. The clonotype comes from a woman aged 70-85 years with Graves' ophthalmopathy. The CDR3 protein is CASSLAFNTEAFF. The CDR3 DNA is TGTGCCAGCAGCTTAGCGTTCAACACTGAAGCTTTCTTT.